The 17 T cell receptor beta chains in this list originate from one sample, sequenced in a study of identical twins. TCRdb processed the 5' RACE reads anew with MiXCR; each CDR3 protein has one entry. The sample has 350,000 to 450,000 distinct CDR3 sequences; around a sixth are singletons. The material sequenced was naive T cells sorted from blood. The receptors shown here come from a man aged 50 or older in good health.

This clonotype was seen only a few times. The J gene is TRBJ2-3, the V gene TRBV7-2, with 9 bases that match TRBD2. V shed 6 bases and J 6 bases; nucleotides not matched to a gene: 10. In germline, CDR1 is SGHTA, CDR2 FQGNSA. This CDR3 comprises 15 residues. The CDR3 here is CASRKTGTSFDTQYF. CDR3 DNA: TGTGCCAGCAGAAAGACCGGGACTAGCTTCGATACGCAGTATTTT.

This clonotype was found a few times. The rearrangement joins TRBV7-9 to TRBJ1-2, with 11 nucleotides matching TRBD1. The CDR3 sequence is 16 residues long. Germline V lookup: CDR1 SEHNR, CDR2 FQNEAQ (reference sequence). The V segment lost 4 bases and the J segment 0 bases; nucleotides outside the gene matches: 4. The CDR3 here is CASSSGTGGTNYGYTF. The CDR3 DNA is TGTGCCAGCAGCTCCGGGACAGGGGGAACTAACTATGGCTACACCTTC.

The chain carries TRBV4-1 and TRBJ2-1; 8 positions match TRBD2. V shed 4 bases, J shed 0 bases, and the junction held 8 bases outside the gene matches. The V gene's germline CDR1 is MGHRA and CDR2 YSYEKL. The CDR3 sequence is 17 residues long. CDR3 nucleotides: TGCGCCAGCAGCCCCCTCGGGGGGGGGCTCTCCTACAATGAGCAGTTCTTC. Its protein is CASSPLGGGLSYNEQFF.

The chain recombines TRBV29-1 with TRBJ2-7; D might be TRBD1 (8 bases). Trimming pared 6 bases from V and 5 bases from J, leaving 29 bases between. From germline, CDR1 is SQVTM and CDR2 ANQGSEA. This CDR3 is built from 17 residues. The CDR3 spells CSVQPGGGQGKIHEQYF. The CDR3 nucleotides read TGCAGCGTGCAACCGGGGGGAGGACAGGGAAAGATCCACGAGCAGTACTTC.

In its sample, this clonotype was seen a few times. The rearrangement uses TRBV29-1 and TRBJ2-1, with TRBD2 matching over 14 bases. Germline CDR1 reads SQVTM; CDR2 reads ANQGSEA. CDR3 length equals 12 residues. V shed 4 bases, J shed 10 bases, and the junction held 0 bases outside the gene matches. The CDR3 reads CSVGLAGGEQFF. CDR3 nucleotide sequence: TGCAGCGTTGGACTAGCGGGAGGGGAGCAGTTCTTC.

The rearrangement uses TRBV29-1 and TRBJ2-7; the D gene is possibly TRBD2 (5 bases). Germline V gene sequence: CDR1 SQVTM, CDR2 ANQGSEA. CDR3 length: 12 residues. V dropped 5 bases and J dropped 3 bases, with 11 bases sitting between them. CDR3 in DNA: TGCAGCGTTTGGGAGAATTACTACGAGCAGTACTTC. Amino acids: CSVWENYYEQYF.

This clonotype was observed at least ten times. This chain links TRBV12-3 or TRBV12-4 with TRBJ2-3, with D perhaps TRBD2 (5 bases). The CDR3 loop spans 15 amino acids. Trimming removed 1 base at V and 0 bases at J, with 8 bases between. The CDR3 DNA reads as TGTGCCAGCAGTTTAGTAGCGTCTAGCACAGATACGCAGTATTTT. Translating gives CASSLVASSTDTQYF.

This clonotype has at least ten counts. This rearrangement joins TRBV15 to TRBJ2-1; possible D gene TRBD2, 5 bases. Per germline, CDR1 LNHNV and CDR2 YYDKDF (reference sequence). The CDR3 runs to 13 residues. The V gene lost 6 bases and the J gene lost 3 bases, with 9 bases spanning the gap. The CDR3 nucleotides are TGTGCCACCAGGGAACGGGGCTACAATGAGCAGTTCTTC. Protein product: CATRERGYNEQFF. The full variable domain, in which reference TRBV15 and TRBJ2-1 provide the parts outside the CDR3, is DAMVIQNPRYQVTQFGKPVTLSCSQTLNHNVMYWYQQKSSQAPKLLFHYYDKDFNNEADTPDNFQSRRPNTSFCFLDIRSPGLGDTAMYLCATRERGYNEQFFGPGTRLTVL.

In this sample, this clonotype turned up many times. The CDR3 protein is CSAADGSYGGELFF. The CDR3 DNA reads as TGCAGTGCCGCCGACGGGAGCTATGGCGGGGAGCTGTTTTTT. This chain connects TRBV20-1 to TRBJ2-2; a possible D gene is TRBD2 (6 bases). There are 14 residues in the CDR3. Trimming left V 6 bases short and J 7 bases short, with 18 bases between. Germline assignment: CDR1 DFQATT and CDR2 SNEGSKA (reference sequence).

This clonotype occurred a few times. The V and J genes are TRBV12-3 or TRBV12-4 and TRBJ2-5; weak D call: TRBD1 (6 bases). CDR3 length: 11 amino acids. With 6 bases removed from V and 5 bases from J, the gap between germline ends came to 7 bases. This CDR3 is CASRQGETQYF. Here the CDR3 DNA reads TGTGCCAGCAGGCAGGGGGAGACCCAGTACTTC.

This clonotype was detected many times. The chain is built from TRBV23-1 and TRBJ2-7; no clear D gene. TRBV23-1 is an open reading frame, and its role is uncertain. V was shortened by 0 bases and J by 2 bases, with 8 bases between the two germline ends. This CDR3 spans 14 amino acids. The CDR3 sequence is CASSQSMSAYEQYF. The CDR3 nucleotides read TGCGCCAGCAGTCAATCGATGTCGGCCTACGAGCAGTACTTC.

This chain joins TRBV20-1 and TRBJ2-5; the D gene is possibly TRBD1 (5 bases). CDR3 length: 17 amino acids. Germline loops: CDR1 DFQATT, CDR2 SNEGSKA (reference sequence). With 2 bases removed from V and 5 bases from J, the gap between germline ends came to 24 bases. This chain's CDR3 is CSARLQGHSPHPETQYF. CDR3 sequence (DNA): TGCAGTGCTAGATTACAAGGACACTCACCACACCCGGAGACCCAGTACTTC.

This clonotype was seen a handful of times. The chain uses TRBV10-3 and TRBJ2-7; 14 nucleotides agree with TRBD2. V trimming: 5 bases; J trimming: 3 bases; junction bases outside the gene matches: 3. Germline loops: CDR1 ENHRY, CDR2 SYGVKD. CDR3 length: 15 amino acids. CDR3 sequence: CAISRTSGRSYEQYF. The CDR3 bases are TGTGCCATCAGTAGGACTAGCGGGAGGAGCTACGAGCAGTACTTC.

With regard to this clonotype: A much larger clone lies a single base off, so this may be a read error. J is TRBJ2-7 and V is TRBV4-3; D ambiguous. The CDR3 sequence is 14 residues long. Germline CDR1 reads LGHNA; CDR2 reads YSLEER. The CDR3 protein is CSSSQGHMTYEQYF. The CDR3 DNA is TGCTCCAGCAGCCAAGGTCACATGACCTACGAGCAGTACTTC.

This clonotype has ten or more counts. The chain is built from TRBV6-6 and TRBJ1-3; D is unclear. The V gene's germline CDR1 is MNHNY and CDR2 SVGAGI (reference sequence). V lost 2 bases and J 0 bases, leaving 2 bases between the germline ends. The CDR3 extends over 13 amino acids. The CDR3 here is CASSYSSGNTIYF. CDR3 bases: TGTGCCAGCAGTTACAGCTCTGGAAACACCATATATTTT.

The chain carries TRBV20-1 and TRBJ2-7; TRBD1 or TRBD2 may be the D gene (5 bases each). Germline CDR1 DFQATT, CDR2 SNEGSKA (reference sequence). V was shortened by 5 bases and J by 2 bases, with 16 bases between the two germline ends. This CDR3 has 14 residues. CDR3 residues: CSAPVPGRTYEQYF. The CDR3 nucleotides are TGCAGTGCTCCGGTCCCGGGACGGACCTACGAGCAGTACTTC.

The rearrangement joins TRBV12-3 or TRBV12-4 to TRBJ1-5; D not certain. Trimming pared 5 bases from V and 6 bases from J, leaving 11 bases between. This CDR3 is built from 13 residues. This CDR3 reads CASSEVRSQPQHF. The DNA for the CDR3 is TGTGCCAGCAGTGAGGTCCGTAGTCAGCCCCAGCATTTT.